These 5 T cell receptor beta chains originate from one sample sequenced in a study of cytomegalovirus exposure and HLA in healthy donors (dated by TCRdb to about 2017). Receptors were amplified or captured by the immunoSEQ multiplex PCR assay. For the multiplex PCR, a mixture combining 60 forward primers for TCR Vbeta segments and 13 reverse primers for TCR Jbeta segments was used. Drawn from immuneACCESS, this table holds only the in-frame rearrangements with V and J called that TCRdb kept. Clones are partly lost; checked studies trace under half to an unresolved V gene and leave the rest unexplained. The sample data list hundreds of thousands of clones, and about 81% of these were observed just once. The biggest ten clones account for about 6% of the sample. Sequencing was performed on PBMCs. The receptor source for this set is a middle-aged man in good health and CMV-seropositive.

The rearrangement joins TRBV4-1 to TRBJ2-2; TRBD1 agrees at 7 bases. The junction had 10 bases not matched to a gene; V was cut back by 10 bases and J by 5 bases. The CDR3 has 14 residues. CDR1 and CDR2 (germline): MGHRA, YSYEKL. This CDR3 reads CATPNRGETGELFF. The CDR3 DNA reads TGCGCCACCCCAAACAGGGGAGAAACCGGGGAGCTGTTTTTT.

The chain carries TRBV5-1 and TRBJ1-3; no definite D call. The CDR3 runs to 10 residues. Germline V lookup: CDR1 SGHRS, CDR2 YFSETQ. V was cut by 7 bases and J by 10 bases, with 9 bases left in between. This chain's CDR3 is CASYSLTIYF. CDR3 coding DNA: TGCGCCAGCTATAGTTTAACCATATATTTT.

This chain connects TRBV9 to TRBJ2-7; tentative D call: TRBD2 (5 bases). The CDR3 has 15 amino acids. V dropped 2 bases and J dropped 0 bases, with 12 bases sitting between them. CDR1 and CDR2 from the germline V gene are SGDLS and YYNGEE. CDR3: CASSVRTADSYEQYV. Written as DNA, the CDR3 is TGTGCCAGCAGCGTCAGGACTGCTGACTCCTACGAGCAGTACGTC.

This clone has only a few counts. The V and J genes are TRBV6-5 and TRBJ2-3; TRBD1 matches at 7 bases. The CDR3 extends over 16 amino acids. Germline CDR1 MNHEY, CDR2 SVGAGI. Trimming cost V 0 bases and J 3 bases; bases outside gene matches: 6. This chain's CDR3 is CASSYSGTAYTDTQYF. DNA for the CDR3: TGTGCCAGCAGTTACTCAGGGACAGCGTATACAGATACGCAGTATTTT.

This chain uses TRBV28 with TRBJ2-7, with 8 bases fitting TRBD1. The CDR3 contains 15 residues. Germline CDR1 is MDHEN and CDR2 is SYDVKM. CDR3 coding DNA: TGTGTCAGCAGCGGACAGGGCCGGGGCTTTCGCGAGCAGTACGTC. It specifies CVSSGQGRGFREQYV.